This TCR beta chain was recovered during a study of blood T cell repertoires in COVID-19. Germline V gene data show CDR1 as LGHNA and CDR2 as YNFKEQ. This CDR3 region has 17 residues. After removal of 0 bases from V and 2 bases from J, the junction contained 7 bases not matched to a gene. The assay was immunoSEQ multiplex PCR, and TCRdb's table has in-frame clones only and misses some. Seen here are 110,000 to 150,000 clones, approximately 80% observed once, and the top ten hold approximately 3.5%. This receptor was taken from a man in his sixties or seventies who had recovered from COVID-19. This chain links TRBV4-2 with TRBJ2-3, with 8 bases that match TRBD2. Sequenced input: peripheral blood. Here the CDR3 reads CASSQEAISGATDTQYF. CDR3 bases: TGTGCCAGCAGCCAAGAGGCCATTAGCGGGGCCACAGATACGCAGTATTTT.